Sequencing of this TCR beta chain was carried out in a study of blood T cell repertoires in COVID-19. Study-level background: PBMCs, B-cell-depleted T cells, or T cells were the source of the cDNA or gDNA that made up the material.

Clones were read by immunoSEQ multiplex PCR, and TCRdb kept only the in-frame ones, dropping some. The data show about 280,000 clones, approximately 91% seen once. The ends were cut back, 0 bases at V and 0 bases at J, with 6 bases in the middle. This CDR3 is built from 14 residues. Germline assignment: CDR1 SGHRS and CDR2 YFSETQ. With respect to this clone: Other DNA variants within this sample encode the same CDR3.

The origin of this receptor is a man aged 50-60 years with acute or convalescent COVID-19. The sequencing sample was made of peripheral blood. The chain combines TRBV5-1 with TRBJ1-1; D may be TRBD1 (6 bases). The CDR3 coding sequence is TGCGCCAGCAGCTTGGGACAGGTGAACACTGAAGCTTTCTTT. Translation: CASSLGQVNTEAFF.